This note documents a single TCR beta chain sequence. This specimen comes from a study of T cell repertoires in aging, cancer and after chemotherapy. TRB rearrangements spanning V, D and J were amplified using mixed TRB-A/B primers. TCRdb reprocessed the multiplex PCR reads with MiXCR, giving one entry per CDR3 protein. This table holds approximately 7,600 distinct CDR3 sequences, less than 45% found once. Amplification of TCR beta used genomic DNA extracted from peripheral blood. J lost 0 bases, V lost 2 bases, and 7 bases had no gene match. Germline CDR1 reads LNHNV; CDR2 reads YYDKDF (reference sequence). The length of the CDR3 is 17 residues.

The source material was blood. The chain joins TRBV15 to TRBJ1-5; 7 nucleotides align to TRBD1. The receptor comes from a human donor in good health. This CDR3 reads CATSRHRDSDSNQPQHF. CDR3 coding DNA: TGTGCCACCAGCAGACACCGGGACAGCGATAGCAATCAGCCCCAGCATTTT.